This T cell receptor beta chain was identified in a study of blood T cells in healthy people across ages. A sample-barcoded 5' primer and a J-beta primer mix were used in a second PCR of about 6 to 12 cycles. Each CDR3 protein gets one entry after TCRdb re-called the 5' RACE reads with MiXCR. Of 1.6 million or so distinct CDR3 sequences listed, 30% to 40% were seen once; the top ten hold 11%. This clonotype showed up just a few times. V was pared by 4 bases and J by 2 bases, with 15 bases between. The CDR3 has 14 amino acids. Germline CDR1 and CDR2: SQVTM and ANQGSEA. The sample taken for sequencing was blood. The origin of this receptor is a woman aged 25 to 39 in good health. The chain recombines TRBV29-1 with TRBJ2-7; D uncertain. This CDR3 is CSVVGSGPAYEQYF. The CDR3 DNA follows: TGCAGCGTTGTGGGGTCAGGACCAGCCTACGAGCAGTACTTC.